This TCR beta chain originates from a study of neurological immune-mediated disorders. This CDR3 is 16 amino acids long. V dropped 5 bases and J dropped 0; count of bases not matched to a gene: 7. CDR1 and CDR2 from the germline V gene are SGHTA and FQGTGA. One entry per CDR3 protein results from TCRdb running MiXCR on the 5' RACE reads. The sample yields tens of thousands of distinct CDR3 sequences, 17% seen once. The clonotype comes from a woman in her thirties or forties in good health. The gene calls are TRBV7-3 and TRBJ2-1; 7 nucleotides line up with TRBD2. Sequencing was performed on PBMCs. In nucleotides, the CDR3 is TGTGCCAGCAGCCCCCAAGCGGGGAGCTCCTACAATGAGCAGTTCTTC. It encodes CASSPQAGSSYNEQFF.